Sequencing of this T cell receptor beta chain was carried out in a study of blood T cell repertoires in COVID-19 (dated by TCRdb to 2020 to 2021). Background on the whole study: Samples covering the acute and convalescent phases of COVID-19 were provided by collaborators in the United States, Italy and Spain. Deeply sampled blood TCRbeta repertoires from subjects exposed to, actively infected with, or recovered from COVID-19 were included in the dataset. Where available, HLA class I and class II types were taken from metadata supplied by the sample provider and were not determined by assay-based typing. Nearly every sample came with metadata listing a de-identified subject ID, COVID-19 status, age in years and sex. The material from the prospective study consisted of cDNA or gDNA derived from T cells, B-cell-depleted T cells, or PBMCs. The repertoires were released in a freely available public database meant as a resource for research on the immune response to SARS-CoV-2. Samples were obtained from the ongoing ImmuneRACE study (first 160 participants) and from approximately 1,200 subjects provided by 6 global collaborators. Points the paper makes about the study in general: Clinical and demographic metadata were provided uncurated, with the amount varying by source and participant.

V is shortened by 0 bases, J by 2 bases, and the region joining them spans 8 bases. The CDR3 spans 14 residues, from the cysteine through the phenylalanine. Only CDR3 DNA remains: 42 bases, in frame from the first base. CDR1 is given as MNHEY and CDR2 as SVGAGI, both from the germline V gene. Whole blood was collected in K2EDTA tubes by collaborating institutions according to the institutions' own protocols. For TCRbeta analysis, collaborators shipped samples as frozen whole blood, isolated PBMCs, or DNA extracted from either of those sample types. Concerning this clone: Which antigen it targets is not known. Base qualities are not recorded, but no much larger clone differs from it by a single base.

The immunoSEQ Assay, a bias-controlled multiplex PCR, was used to amplify TCRbeta CDR3 regions from genomic DNA. Per the authors' processing: Within the assay, amplification of reference gene primers was used to estimate how many nucleated cells each sample contained. To quantify the absolute abundance of each unique TCRbeta CDR3 rearrangement, sequence reads were collapsed and filtered. For each sample, productive Simpson clonality was calculated by taking the square root of Simpson's diversity index across productive rearrangements. TCRdb holds this immuneACCESS table with in-frame rearrangements only. Some clones are missing; in checked studies, unresolved V genes explain under half, and the rest has no known cause. The DNA gave D and trimming, while V, J and clone size come from that table. The sample table contains approximately 350,000 clones; only one count was recorded for roughly 90% of them. Clones ranked in the top ten supply roughly 1.2% of the sample.

The clonotype was recovered from a man aged 35 to 55 with acute or convalescent COVID-19. Sequenced input: peripheral blood. This chain joins TRBV6-5 to TRBJ2-7; the D gene cannot be resolved reliably. The base sequence is TGTGCCAGCAGTTACTCGGCAGGAACCTACGAGCAGTACTTC. Its translation is CASSYSAGTYEQYF.